This record looks at one T cell receptor beta chain sequence and its context. Its target is unknown. The protocol was immunoSEQ multiplex PCR, while the TCRdb copy is restricted to in-frame clones and leaves out a portion. In the table there are tens of thousands of clones, over 70% of which are singletons. The sample originates from a study of graft-versus-host responses after intestinal transplantation. About the study: The transplants performed in recipients were multivisceral, liver-intestinal, or isolated intestinal. The study's findings and limits: Circulating GvH clone levels at their peak were associated with HvG declines (early post-transplant). Detection of GvH clones occurred in recipient marrow, and some had their first appearance in ileum or blood.

Germline V gene lookup returns CDR1 SGHTS and CDR2 YDEGEE. The CDR3 length is 15 residues. V lost 4 bases to trimming and J lost 7 bases; unmatched junction nucleotides: 9. This TCR was sampled from a human donor who was the organ donor for an intestinal transplant. This material consisted of unstimulated CD4+ T cells sorted from spleen or lymph node cells, taken before transplant. The rearrangement uses TRBV5-8 and TRBJ2-5, with 11 nucleotides matching TRBD1. In nucleotides, the CDR3 is TGTGCCAGCAGCACCCTCGGACAGGGGGCCGGGACCCAGTACTTC. It codes for CASSTLGQGAGTQYF.